What follows are 24 T cell receptor beta chains derived from one specimen sequenced in a study of long-term antiretroviral therapy in people with HIV. Sequencing used immunoSEQ v3.0 at survey level. TCRdb keeps only in-frame clones here, not all; method: immunoSEQ multiplex PCR. The sample includes 20,000 to 25,000 clones, about 82% seen only once; the top ten take 3.9%. This specimen consisted of unsorted PBMCs, obtained roughly 4 years after starting antiretroviral therapy. The receptors originated from a man younger than 35 with HIV.

This sequence joins TRBV28 and TRBJ2-3; a possible D gene is TRBD2 (5 bases). Trimming left V 6 bases short and J 4 bases short, with 17 bases between. The CDR3 has 15 residues. In germline, CDR1 is MDHEN, CDR2 SYDVKM. CDR3 sequence reads: CASSPANGVSDTQYF. The DNA for the CDR3 is TGTGCCAGCAGCCCCGCAAACGGGGTGTCAGATACGCAGTATTTT.

V usage is TRBV11-2 and J usage is TRBJ1-1; no reliable D call. The CDR3 contains 13 residues. V was clipped by 3 bases and J by 2 bases, with 7 bases between them. From germline, CDR1 is SGHAT and CDR2 FQNNGV. CDR3 nucleotides: TGTGCCAGCAGCTTGCAACCAAACACTGAAGCTTTCTTT. Translated, it gives CASSLQPNTEAFF.

The chain couples TRBV6-4 to TRBJ2-3, with a possible D match to TRBD1 (6 bases). The CDR3 is 14 residues long. Germline CDR1 reads MRHNA; CDR2 reads SNTAGT. V lost 5 bases and J lost 0, with 9 bases in between. The CDR3: CASSRDTSTDTQYF. In DNA, the CDR3 is TGTGCCAGCAGTCGGGACACTAGCACAGATACGCAGTATTTT.

The chain couples TRBV5-1 to TRBJ2-2; D is uncertain. Germline-derived CDR1 and CDR2 are SGHRS and YFSETQ. CDR3 length equals 14 residues. V was cut by 0 bases and J by 0 bases, with 3 bases left in between. CDR3 bases: TGCGCCAGCAGCTTGGGACCGAACACCGGGGAGCTGTTTTTT. Its translation: CASSLGPNTGELFF.

This clone was observed a single time. The chain employs TRBV11-2 and TRBJ2-5; TRBD1 matches at 7 bases. The CDR3 contains 12 residues. V dropped 4 bases and J dropped 4; count of bases not matched to a gene: 0. Germline V gives CDR1 SGHAT, CDR2 FQNNGV. DNA of the CDR3: TGTGCCAGCAGCTGGGACAGAGAGACCCAGTACTTC. Translated, it gives CASSWDRETQYF.

CDR3 sequence (DNA): TGTGCCAGCAGTGAATACCTCGGCGGGGAGCTGTTTTTT. Translation gives CASSEYLGGELFF. The V and J genes are TRBV2 and TRBJ2-2; unclear D gene. The CDR3 loop spans 13 amino acids. The germline V and J ends were trimmed by 2 bases and 7 bases, with 8 bases remaining between them. The V gene's germline CDR1 is SNHLY and CDR2 FYNNEI. Variable domain in full (rest from reference TRBV2 and TRBJ2-2): EPEVTQTPSHQVTQMGQEVILRCVPISNHLYFYWYRQILGQKVEFLVSFYNNEISEKSEIFDDQFSVERPDGSNFTLKIRSTKLEDSAMYFCASSEYLGGELFFGEGSRLTVL.

This clone has more than one count but fewer than ten. The chain recombines TRBV11-2 with TRBJ1-1; TRBD1 is a possible D gene (5 bases). Germline V gene lookup returns CDR1 SGHAT and CDR2 FQNNGV. V was clipped by 2 bases and J by 1 base, with 14 bases between them. The CDR3 length is 16 residues. CDR3: CASSLIASGTNTEAFF. CDR3 DNA sequence: TGTGCCAGCAGCTTAATAGCGTCGGGGACGAACACTGAAGCTTTCTTT.

This clone was observed a handful of times. The chain recombines TRBV19 with TRBJ1-3, with D perhaps TRBD1 (5 bases). Trimming stripped 4 bases from V and 4 bases from J, with 11 bases between. This CDR3 is built from 14 residues. Germline CDR1 reads LNHDA; CDR2 reads SQIVND (reference sequence). CDR3 protein: CASSTSTEGNTIYF. CDR3 nucleotide sequence: TGTGCCAGTAGTACCTCGACAGAGGGAAACACCATATATTTT. Supplemented by reference TRBV19 and TRBJ1-3, the full variable domain reads DGGITQSPKYLFRKEGQNVTLSCEQNLNHDAMYWYRQDPGQGLRLIYYSQIVNDFQKGDIAEGYSVSREKKESFPLTVTSAQKNPTAFYLCASSTSTEGNTIYFGEGSWLTVV.

The V call is TRBV5-1, the J call TRBJ1-2; no clear D. The germline V gene has CDR1 SGHRS and CDR2 YFSETQ. The CDR3 is made up of 12 amino acids. V was pared by 0 bases and J by 8 bases, with 8 bases between. The CDR3 loop reads CASSLGPVGYTF. The CDR3 DNA follows: TGCGCCAGCAGCTTGGGGCCGGTGGGCTACACCTTC.

This clone was picked up one time. The chain links TRBV5-1 to TRBJ1-1, with 7 bases identical to TRBD1. In germline, CDR1 is SGHRS, CDR2 YFSETQ. The CDR3 loop spans 15 amino acids. V lost 0 bases to trimming and J lost 3 bases; unmatched junction nucleotides: 5. Here the CDR3 reads CASSLGQGVDTEAFF. The DNA for the CDR3 is TGCGCCAGCAGCTTGGGTCAGGGGGTGGACACTGAAGCTTTCTTT.

This chain connects TRBV20-1 to TRBJ2-4, with D unclear. CDR1 and CDR2 (germline): DFQATT, SNEGSKA (reference sequence). The V end was cut by 2 bases, the J end by 15 bases, with 14 bases between. This CDR3 region has 11 residues. The CDR3 spells CSARRKDGGYF. CDR3 DNA sequence: TGCAGTGCTAGAAGGAAGGACGGTGGGTACTTC.

The V and J genes are TRBV7-6 and TRBJ2-2; D gene unclear. V was clipped by 0 bases and J by 8 bases, with 13 bases between them. Germline CDR1 SGHVS, CDR2 FNYEAQ. This CDR3 is 15 amino acids long. DNA of the CDR3: TGTGCCAGCAGCTTAGCGGCCGCTTTTGGGGGGGAGCTGTTTTTT. This codes for CASSLAAAFGGELFF.

This chain joins TRBV18 and TRBJ2-7; D may correspond to TRBD1 or TRBD2 (7 bases each). Germline CDR1 is KGHSH and CDR2 is LQKENI. The CDR3 consists of 15 residues. V gave up 3 bases and J gave up 1 base, with 13 bases separating them. The DNA for the CDR3 is TGTGCCAGCTCACCTGGCCAGGGGGGGTCCTACGAGCAGTACGTC. This sequence encodes CASSPGQGGSYEQYV.

The chain couples TRBV2 to TRBJ1-5; D is possibly TRBD1 (5 bases). In germline, CDR1 is SNHLY, CDR2 FYNNEI. This CDR3 spans 16 amino acids. Trimming removed 7 bases from V and 0 bases from J, with 16 bases in between. DNA of the CDR3: TGTGCCAGCAAGCAGGGTCAAGGGAATAGCAATCAGCCCCAGCATTTT. This codes for CASKQGQGNSNQPQHF. Variable domain in full (rest from reference TRBV2 and TRBJ1-5): EPEVTQTPSHQVTQMGQEVILRCVPISNHLYFYWYRQILGQKVEFLVSFYNNEISEKSEIFDDQFSVERPDGSNFTLKIRSTKLEDSAMYFCASKQGQGNSNQPQHFGDGTRLSIL.

The chain couples TRBV9 to TRBJ2-3; D is possibly TRBD2 (7 bases). Trimming took off 0 bases at V and 6 bases at J, with 11 bases between the two ends. CDR3 length equals 14 residues. Looked up from germline, CDR1 is SGDLS and CDR2 is YYNGEE. The CDR3 reads CASSVVGGADTQYF. The DNA for the CDR3 is TGTGCCAGCAGCGTAGTTGGGGGGGCCGATACGCAGTATTTT.

The V call is TRBV2, the J call TRBJ1-4; D uncertain. The CDR3 covers 15 residues. V lost 2 bases to trimming and J lost 7 bases, with 14 bases between them. The germline CDR1 and CDR2 sequences are SNHLY and FYNNEI. CDR3 bases: TGTGCCAGCAGTGAAACTGGGAATCCGAGTGAAAAACTGTTTTTT. Translating gives CASSETGNPSEKLFF.

This rearrangement joins TRBV6-4 to TRBJ2-1, with 14 nucleotides matching TRBD2. The CDR3 runs 15 residues. The V and J ends lost 4 bases and 4 bases, in that order; junction bases with no gene match: 0. Germline V gene sequence: CDR1 MRHNA, CDR2 SNTAGT. The CDR3 DNA follows: TGTGCCAGCAGTGGGACTAGCGGGGGGTACAATGAGCAGTTCTTC. Its protein product is CASSGTSGGYNEQFF.

This chain uses TRBV19 with TRBJ1-5, with 9 bases aligning to TRBD1. From germline, CDR1 is LNHDA and CDR2 SQIVND (reference sequence). The V gene end was trimmed by 4 bases and the J gene end by 9 bases; junction bases not matched to a gene: 7. This CDR3 has 14 amino acids. Written as DNA, the CDR3 is TGTGCCAGTAGTAAACCGACAGGGGGGCGGCCCCAGCATTTT. Protein: CASSKPTGGRPQHF.

V usage is TRBV30 and J usage is TRBJ2-7; D possibly corresponds to TRBD2 (6 bases). The germline V gene encodes CDR1 GTSNPN and CDR2 SVGIG (reference sequence). CDR3 length equals 12 residues. Trimming stripped 2 bases from V and 7 bases from J, with 12 bases between. The CDR3 protein is CAWSPSAREQYF. The CDR3 coding sequence is TGTGCCTGGAGTCCTAGCGCGCGTGAGCAGTACTTC.

This clone was picked up one time. The gene calls are TRBV11-2 and TRBJ2-1; TRBD2 matches at 12 bases. This CDR3 is 17 amino acids long. The trim removed 4 bases at V and 7 bases at J, leaving 11 bases unmatched. In germline, CDR1 is SGHAT, CDR2 FQNNGV. This CDR3 reads CASSSPASGGAWNEQFF. In DNA form, the CDR3 reads TGTGCCAGCAGCTCCCCCGCTAGCGGGGGGGCCTGGAATGAGCAGTTCTTC.

This rearrangement joins TRBV19 to TRBJ2-1; 10 nucleotides align to TRBD2. Unmatched junction bases numbered 3, after V lost 4 bases and J lost 6 bases. The CDR3 has 14 residues. In germline, CDR1 is LNHDA, CDR2 SQIVND (reference sequence). The CDR3 loop is CASSTSGGLNEQFF. CDR3 coding DNA: TGTGCCAGTAGTACTAGCGGGGGTCTCAATGAGCAGTTCTTC.

This rearrangement joins TRBV19 to TRBJ1-5, with 7 nucleotides matching TRBD1. The CDR3 has 14 residues. V lost 4 bases to trimming and J lost 4 bases; unmatched junction nucleotides: 4. The germline V gene encodes CDR1 LNHDA and CDR2 SQIVND (reference sequence). CDR3 sequence reads: CASSKTGFNQPQHF. The CDR3 DNA is TGTGCCAGTAGTAAGACAGGGTTTAATCAGCCCCAGCATTTT. Drawing the rest from reference TRBV19 and TRBJ1-5, the complete variable domain is DGGITQSPKYLFRKEGQNVTLSCEQNLNHDAMYWYRQDPGQGLRLIYYSQIVNDFQKGDIAEGYSVSREKKESFPLTVTSAQKNPTAFYLCASSKTGFNQPQHFGDGTRLSIL.

This clone has just one count. The chain links TRBV29-1 to TRBJ2-5; the match to TRBD1 covers 8 bases. CDR3 length: 12 residues. J gave up 4 bases and V 7 bases, and 5 bases lay outside the gene matches. Per germline, CDR1 SQVTM and CDR2 ANQGSEA. Written as DNA, the CDR3 is TGCAGCGCCGGACAGGGAGGAGAGACCCAGTACTTC. It yields the protein CSAGQGGETQYF.

This clone was seen a handful of times. The chain has TRBV7-9 and TRBJ1-3; D not resolved. Per the germline V gene, CDR1 is SEHNR and CDR2 is FQNEAQ (reference sequence). The V end lost 6 bases, the J end lost 0 bases, and 6 bases lay between the germline ends. The CDR3 totals 13 residues. The DNA for the CDR3 is TGTGCCAGCAGGGTAGACTCTGGAAACACCATATATTTT. It codes for CASRVDSGNTIYF. The whole variable domain, remainder taken from reference TRBV7-9 and TRBJ1-3, is DTGVSQNPRHKITKRGQNVTFRCDPISEHNRLYWYRQTLGQGPEFLTYFQNEAQLEKSRLLSDRFSAERPKGSFSTLEIQRTEQGDSAMYLCASRVDSGNTIYFGEGSWLTVV.